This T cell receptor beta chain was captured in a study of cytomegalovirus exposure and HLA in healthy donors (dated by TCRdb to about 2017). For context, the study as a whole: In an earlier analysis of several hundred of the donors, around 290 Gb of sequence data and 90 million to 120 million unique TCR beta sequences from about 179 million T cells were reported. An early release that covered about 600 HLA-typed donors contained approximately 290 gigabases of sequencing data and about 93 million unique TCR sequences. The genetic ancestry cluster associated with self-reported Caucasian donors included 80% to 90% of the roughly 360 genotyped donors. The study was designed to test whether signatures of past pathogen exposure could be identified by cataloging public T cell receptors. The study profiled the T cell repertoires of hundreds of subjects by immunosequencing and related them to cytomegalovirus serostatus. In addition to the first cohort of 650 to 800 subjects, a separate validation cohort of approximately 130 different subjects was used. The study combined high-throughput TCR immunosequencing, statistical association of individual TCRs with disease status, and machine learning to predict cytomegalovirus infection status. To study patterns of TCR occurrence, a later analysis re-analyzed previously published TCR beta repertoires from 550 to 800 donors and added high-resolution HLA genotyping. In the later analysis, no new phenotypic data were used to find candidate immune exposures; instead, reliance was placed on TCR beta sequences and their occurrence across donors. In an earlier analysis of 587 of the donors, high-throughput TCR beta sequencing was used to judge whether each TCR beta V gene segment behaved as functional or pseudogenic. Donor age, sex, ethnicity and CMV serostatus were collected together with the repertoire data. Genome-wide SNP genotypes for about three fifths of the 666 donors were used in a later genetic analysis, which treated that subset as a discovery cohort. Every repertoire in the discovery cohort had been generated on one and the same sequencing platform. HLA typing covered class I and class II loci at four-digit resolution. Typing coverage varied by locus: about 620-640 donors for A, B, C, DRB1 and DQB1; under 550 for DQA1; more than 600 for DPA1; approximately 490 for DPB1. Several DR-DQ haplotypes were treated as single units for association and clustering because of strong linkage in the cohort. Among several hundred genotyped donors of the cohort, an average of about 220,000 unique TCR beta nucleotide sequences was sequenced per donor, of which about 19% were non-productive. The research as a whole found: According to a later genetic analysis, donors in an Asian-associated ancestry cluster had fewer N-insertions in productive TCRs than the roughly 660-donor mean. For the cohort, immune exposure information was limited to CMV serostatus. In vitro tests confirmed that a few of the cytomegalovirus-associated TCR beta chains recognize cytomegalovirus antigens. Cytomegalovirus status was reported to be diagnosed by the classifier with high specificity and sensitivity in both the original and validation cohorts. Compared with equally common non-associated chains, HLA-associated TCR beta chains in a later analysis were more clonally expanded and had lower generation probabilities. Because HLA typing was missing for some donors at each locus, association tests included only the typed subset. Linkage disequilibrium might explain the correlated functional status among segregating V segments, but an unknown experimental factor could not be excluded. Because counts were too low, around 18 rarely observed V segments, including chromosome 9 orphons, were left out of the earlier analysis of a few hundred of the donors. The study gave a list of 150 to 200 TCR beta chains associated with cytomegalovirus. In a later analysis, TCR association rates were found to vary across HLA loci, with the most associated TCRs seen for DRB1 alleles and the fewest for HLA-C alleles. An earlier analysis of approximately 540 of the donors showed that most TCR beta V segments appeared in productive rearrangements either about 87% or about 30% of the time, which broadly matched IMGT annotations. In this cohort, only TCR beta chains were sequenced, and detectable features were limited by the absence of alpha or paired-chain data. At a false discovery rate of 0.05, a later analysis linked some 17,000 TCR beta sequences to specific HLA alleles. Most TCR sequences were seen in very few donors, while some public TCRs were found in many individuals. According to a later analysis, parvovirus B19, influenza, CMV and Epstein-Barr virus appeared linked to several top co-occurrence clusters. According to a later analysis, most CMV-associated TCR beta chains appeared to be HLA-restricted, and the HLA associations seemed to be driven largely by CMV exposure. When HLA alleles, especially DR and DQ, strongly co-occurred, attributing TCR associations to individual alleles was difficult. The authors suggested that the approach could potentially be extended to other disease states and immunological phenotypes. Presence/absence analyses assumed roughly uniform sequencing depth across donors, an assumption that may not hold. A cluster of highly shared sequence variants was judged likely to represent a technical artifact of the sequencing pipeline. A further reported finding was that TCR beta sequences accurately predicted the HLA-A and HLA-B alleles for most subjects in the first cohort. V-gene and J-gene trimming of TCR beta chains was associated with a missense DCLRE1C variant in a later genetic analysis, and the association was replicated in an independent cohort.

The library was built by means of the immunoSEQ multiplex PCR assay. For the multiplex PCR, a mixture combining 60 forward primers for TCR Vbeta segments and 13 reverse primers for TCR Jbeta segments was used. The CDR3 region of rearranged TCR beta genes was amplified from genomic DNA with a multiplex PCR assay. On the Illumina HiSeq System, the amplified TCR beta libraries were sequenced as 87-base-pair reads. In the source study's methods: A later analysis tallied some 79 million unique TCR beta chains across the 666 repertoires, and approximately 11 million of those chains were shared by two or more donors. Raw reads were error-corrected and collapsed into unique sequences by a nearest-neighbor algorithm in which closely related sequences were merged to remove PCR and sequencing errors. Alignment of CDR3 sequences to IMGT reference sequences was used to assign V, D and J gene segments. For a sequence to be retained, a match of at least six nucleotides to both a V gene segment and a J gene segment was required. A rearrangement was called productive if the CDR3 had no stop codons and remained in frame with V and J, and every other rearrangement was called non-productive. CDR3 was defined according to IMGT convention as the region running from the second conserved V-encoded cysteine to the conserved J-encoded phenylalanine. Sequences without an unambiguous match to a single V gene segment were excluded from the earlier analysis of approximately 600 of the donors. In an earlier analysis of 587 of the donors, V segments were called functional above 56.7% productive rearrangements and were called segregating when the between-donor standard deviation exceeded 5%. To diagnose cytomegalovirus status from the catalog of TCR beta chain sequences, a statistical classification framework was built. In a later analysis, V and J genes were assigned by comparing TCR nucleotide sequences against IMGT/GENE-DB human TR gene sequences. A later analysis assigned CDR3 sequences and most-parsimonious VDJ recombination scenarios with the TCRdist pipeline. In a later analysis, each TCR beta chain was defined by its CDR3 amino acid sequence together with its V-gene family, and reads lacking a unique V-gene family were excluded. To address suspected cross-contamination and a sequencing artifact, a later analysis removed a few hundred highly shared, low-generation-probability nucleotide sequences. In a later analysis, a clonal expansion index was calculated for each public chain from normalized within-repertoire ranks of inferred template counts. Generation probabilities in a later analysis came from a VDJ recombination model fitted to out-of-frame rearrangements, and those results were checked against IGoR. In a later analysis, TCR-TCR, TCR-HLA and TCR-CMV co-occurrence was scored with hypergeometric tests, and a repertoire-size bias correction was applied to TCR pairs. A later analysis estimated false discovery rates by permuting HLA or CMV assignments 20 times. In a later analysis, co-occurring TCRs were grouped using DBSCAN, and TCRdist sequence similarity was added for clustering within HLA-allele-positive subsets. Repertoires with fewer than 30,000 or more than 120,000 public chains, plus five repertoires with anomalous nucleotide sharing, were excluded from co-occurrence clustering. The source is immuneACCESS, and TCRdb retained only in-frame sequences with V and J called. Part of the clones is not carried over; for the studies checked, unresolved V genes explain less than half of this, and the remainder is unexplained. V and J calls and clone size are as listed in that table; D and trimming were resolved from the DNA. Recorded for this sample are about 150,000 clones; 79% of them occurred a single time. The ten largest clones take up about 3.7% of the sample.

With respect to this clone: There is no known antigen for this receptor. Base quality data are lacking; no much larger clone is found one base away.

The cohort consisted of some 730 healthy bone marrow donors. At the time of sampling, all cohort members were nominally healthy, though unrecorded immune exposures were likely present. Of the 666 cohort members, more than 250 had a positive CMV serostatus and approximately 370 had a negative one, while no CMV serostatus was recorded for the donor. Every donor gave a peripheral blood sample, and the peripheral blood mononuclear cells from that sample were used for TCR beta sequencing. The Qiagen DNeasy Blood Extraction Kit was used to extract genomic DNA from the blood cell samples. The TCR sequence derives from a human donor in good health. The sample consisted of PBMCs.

The CDR3 reads CASSKGNNQPQHF. The DNA sequence is TGCGCCAGCAGCAAGGGGAATAATCAGCCCCAGCATTTT. The V and J genes are TRBV5-1 and TRBJ1-5; tentative D gene TRBD1, with 5 bases matching. V and J lose 4 bases and 4 bases, and a span of 9 bases separates them. From the germline V gene, CDR1 is SGHRS and CDR2 is YFSETQ. The CDR3, from cysteine to phenylalanine, totals 13 residues. The read is trimmed to its CDR3 DNA, 39 bases read in frame from base 1.